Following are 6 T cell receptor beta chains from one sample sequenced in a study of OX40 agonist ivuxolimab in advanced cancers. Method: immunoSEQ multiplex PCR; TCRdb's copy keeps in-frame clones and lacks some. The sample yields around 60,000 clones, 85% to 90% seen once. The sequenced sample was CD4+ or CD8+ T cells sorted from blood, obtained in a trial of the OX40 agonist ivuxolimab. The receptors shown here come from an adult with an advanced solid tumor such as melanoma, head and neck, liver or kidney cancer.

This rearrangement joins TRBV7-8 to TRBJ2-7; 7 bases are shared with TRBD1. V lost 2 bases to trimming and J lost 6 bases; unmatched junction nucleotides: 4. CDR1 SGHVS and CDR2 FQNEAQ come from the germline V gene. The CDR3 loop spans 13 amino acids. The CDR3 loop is CASSLIQGREQYF. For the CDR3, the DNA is TGTGCCAGCAGCTTAATACAGGGGCGCGAGCAGTACTTC.

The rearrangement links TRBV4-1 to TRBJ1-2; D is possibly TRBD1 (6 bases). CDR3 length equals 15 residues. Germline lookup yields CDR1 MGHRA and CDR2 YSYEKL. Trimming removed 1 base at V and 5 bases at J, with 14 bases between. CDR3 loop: CASSQGAGVGYGYTF. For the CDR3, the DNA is TGCGCCAGCAGCCAAGGGGCAGGGGTAGGGTATGGCTACACCTTC.

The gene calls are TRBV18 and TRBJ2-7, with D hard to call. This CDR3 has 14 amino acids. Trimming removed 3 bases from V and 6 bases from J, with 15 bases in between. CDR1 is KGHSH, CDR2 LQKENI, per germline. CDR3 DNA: TGTGCCAGCTCACCGGGTGGGGTTCCCTCCGAGCAGTACTTC. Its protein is CASSPGGVPSEQYF.

Written as DNA, the CDR3 is TGTGTCAGAAGCTTAGGGTCCACAGAGCCGGCCGAAGATGGCTACACCTTC. Protein product: CVRSLGSTEPAEDGYTF. The chain is built from TRBV7-5 and TRBJ1-2; the table's TRBD1 call for D was not verified on the DNA. TRBV7-5 is shown as a pseudogene. CDR3 size: 17 residues.

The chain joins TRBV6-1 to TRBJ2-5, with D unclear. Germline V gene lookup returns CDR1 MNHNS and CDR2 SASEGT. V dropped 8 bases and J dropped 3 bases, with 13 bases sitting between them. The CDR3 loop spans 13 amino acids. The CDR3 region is CASSTFRKETQYF. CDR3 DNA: TGTGCCAGCTCAACTTTCAGGAAAGAGACCCAGTACTTC.

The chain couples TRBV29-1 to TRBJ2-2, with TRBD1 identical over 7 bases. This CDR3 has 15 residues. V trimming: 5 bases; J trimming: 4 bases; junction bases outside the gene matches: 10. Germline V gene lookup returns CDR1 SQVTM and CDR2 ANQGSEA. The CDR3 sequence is CSVTGPNRGTGELFF. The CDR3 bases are TGCAGCGTTACGGGTCCCAACAGGGGCACCGGGGAGCTGTTTTTT.